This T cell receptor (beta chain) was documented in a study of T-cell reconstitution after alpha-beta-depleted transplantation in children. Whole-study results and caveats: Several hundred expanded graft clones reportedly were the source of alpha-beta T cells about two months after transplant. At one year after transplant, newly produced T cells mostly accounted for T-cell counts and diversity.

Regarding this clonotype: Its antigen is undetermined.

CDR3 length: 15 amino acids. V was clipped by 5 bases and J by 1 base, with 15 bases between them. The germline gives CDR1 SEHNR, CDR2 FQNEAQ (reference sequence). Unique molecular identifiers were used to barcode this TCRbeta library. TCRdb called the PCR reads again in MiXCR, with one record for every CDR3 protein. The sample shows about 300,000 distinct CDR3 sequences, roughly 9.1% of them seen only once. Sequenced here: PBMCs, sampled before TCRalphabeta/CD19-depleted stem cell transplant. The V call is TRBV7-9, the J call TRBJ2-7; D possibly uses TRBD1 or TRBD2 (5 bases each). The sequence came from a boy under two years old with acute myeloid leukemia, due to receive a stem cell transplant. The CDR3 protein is CASSNLTGGSYEQYF. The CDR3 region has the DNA TGTGCCAGCAGCAACCTTACAGGAGGATCCTACGAGCAGTACTTC.